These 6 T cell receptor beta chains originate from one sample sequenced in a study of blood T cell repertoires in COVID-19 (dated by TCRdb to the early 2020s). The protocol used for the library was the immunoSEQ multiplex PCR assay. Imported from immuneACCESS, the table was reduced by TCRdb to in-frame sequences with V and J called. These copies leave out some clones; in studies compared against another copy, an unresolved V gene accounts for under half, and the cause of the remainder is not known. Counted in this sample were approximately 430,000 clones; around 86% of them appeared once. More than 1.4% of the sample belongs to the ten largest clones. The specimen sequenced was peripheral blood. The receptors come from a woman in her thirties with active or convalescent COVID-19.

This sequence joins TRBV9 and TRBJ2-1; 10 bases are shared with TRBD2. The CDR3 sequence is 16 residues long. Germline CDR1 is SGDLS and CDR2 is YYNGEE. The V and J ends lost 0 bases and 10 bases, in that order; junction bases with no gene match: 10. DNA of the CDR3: TGTGCCAGCAGCGTAGTGAGCCTAGCGGGAGTTGGGGAGCAGTTCTTC. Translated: CASSVVSLAGVGEQFF.

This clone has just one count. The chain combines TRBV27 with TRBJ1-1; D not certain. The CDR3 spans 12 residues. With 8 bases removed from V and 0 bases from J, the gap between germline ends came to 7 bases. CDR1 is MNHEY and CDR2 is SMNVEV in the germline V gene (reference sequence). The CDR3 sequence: CASGRLNTEAFF. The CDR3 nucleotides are TGTGCCAGCGGGAGATTGAACACTGAAGCTTTCTTT.

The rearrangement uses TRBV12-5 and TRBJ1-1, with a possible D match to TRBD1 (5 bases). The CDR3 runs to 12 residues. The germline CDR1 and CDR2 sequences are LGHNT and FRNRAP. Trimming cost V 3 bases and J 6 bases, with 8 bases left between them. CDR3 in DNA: TGTGCTAGTGGTTTAGGGGAGGCTGAAGCTTTCTTT. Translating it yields CASGLGEAEAFF.

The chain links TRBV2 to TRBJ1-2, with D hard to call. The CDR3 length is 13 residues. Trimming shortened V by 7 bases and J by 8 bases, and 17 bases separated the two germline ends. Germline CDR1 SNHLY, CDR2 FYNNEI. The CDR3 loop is CASTRDSSGGYTF. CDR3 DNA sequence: TGTGCCAGCACGAGAGACTCAAGTGGGGGCTACACCTTC. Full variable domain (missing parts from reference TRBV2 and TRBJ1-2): EPEVTQTPSHQVTQMGQEVILRCVPISNHLYFYWYRQILGQKVEFLVSFYNNEISEKSEIFDDQFSVERPDGSNFTLKIRSTKLEDSAMYFCASTRDSSGGYTFGSGTRLTVV.

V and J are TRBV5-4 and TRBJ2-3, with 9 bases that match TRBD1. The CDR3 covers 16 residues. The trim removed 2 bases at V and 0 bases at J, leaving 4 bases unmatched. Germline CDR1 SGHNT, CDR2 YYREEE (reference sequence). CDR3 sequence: CASSFAGQGSTDTQYF. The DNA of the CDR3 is TGTGCCAGCAGCTTTGCGGGACAGGGAAGCACAGATACGCAGTATTTT. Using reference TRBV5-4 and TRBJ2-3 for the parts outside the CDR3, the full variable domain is ETGVTQSPTHLIKTRGQQVTLRCSSQSGHNTVSWYQQALGQGPQFIFQYYREEENGRGNFPPRFSGLQFPNYSSELNVNALELDDSALYLCASSFAGQGSTDTQYFGPGTRLTVL.

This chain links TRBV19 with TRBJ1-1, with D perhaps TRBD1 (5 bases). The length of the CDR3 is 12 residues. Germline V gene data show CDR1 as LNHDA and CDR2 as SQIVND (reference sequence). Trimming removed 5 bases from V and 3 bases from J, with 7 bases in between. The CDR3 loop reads CASSSGYTEAFF. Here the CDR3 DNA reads TGTGCCAGTAGTTCAGGGTACACTGAAGCTTTCTTT.